This TCR beta chain was documented in a study of blood T cell repertoires in COVID-19 (dated by TCRdb to about 2020). Turning to the overall study: Samples covering the acute and convalescent phases of COVID-19 were provided by collaborators in the United States, Italy and Spain. Samples were obtained from the ongoing ImmuneRACE study (first 160 participants) and from 950 to 1,500 subjects provided by 6 global collaborators. The sample metadata nearly always contained a de-identified subject ID, COVID-19 status, age in years and sex. Deeply sampled blood TCRbeta repertoires from subjects exposed to, actively infected with, or recovered from COVID-19 were included in the dataset. The repertoires were released in a freely available public database meant as a resource for research on the immune response to SARS-CoV-2. Where HLA class I and class II types were available, the types were taken from metadata supplied by the sample provider, not from assay-based typing. The prospective study material was composed of cDNA or gDNA derived from T cells, B-cell-depleted T cells, or PBMCs.

TCRbeta CDR3 regions were amplified from genomic DNA by means of the immunoSEQ Assay, a bias-controlled multiplex PCR. The published analysis was carried out like this. The number of nucleated cells in each sample was estimated from the amplification of reference gene primers within the assay. To quantify the absolute abundance of each unique TCRbeta CDR3 rearrangement, sequence reads were collapsed and filtered. Productive Simpson clonality was computed per sample as the square root of Simpson's diversity index over productive rearrangements. The source is immuneACCESS, and TCRdb retained only in-frame sequences with V and J called. Part of the clones is not carried over; for the studies checked, unresolved V genes explain less than half of this, and the remainder is unexplained. Clonal size and the V and J genes are those of that table, whereas D and trimming came from the DNA. The sample table holds 44,000 or so clones, of which roughly 63% were seen once. The ten largest make up under 6.5% of the sample.

Study-level results and caveats: The quantity of clinical and demographic metadata differed by source and by participant and was supplied without curation.

Whole blood was collected in K2EDTA tubes by collaborating institutions according to the institutions' own protocols. For TCRbeta analysis, collaborator samples were shipped as frozen whole blood, as isolated PBMCs, or as DNA extracted from either sample type. CDR1 and CDR2 are read off the germline V gene (reference sequence) as SEHNR and FQNEAQ. The CDR3, cysteine through phenylalanine, is 16 amino acids long. The retained sequence is limited to the CDR3, 48 bases, with the frame set at the first base. For this chain, trimming is 3 bases at the V end and 2 bases at the J end, and the number of junction bases without a gene match is 8. This clone appeared once. Its specific antigen is unknown. No much larger clone exists at a distance of one base, and base qualities are not known.

What was sequenced was peripheral blood. This clonotype originated in a man older than 75 with acute or convalescent COVID-19. The chain couples TRBV7-9 to TRBJ2-7; 9 bases in the junction line up with TRBD1. CDR3 reads: CASSLGVTGGTYEQYF. The base sequence is TGTGCCAGCAGCTTGGGGGTGACAGGGGGAACCTACGAGCAGTACTTC. Beyond the CDR3, the reference TRBV7-9 and TRBJ2-7 genes provide the residues; the full variable domain reads: DTGVSQNPRHKITKRGQNVTFRCDPISEHNRLYWYRQTLGQGPEFLTYFQNEAQLEKSRLLSDRFSAERPKGSFSTLEIQRTEQGDSAMYLCASSLGVTGGTYEQYFGPGTRLTVT.